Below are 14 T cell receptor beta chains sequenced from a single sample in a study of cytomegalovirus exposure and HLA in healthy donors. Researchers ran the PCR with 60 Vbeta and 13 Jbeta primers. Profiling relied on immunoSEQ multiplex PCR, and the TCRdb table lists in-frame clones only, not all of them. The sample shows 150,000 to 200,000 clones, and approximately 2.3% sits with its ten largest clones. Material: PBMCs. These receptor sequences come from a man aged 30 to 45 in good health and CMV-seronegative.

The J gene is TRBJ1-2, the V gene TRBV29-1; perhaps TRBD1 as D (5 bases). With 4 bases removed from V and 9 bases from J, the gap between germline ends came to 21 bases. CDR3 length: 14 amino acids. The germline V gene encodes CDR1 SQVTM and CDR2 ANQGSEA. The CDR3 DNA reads TGCAGCGTTGGTTCATGGGCAGGGATAAGGAGCTACACCTTC. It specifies CSVGSWAGIRSYTF.

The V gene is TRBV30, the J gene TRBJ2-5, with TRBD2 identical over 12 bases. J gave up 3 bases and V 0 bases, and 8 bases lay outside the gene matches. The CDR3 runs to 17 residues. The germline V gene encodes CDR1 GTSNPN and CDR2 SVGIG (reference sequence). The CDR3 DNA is TGTGCCTGGAGTGTACTCTGGGCTAGCGGGAGGGAAGAGACCCAGTACTTC. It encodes CAWSVLWASGREETQYF.

The CDR3 nucleotides are TGTGCCAGCAGTTACGGACAGGGGGTTGAAGCTTTCTTT. It specifies CASSYGQGVEAFF. The chain carries TRBV6-6 and TRBJ1-1; 10 nucleotides align to TRBD1. The V and J ends lost 2 bases and 7 bases, in that order; junction bases with no gene match: 1. The CDR3 loop spans 13 amino acids. Germline V gene sequence: CDR1 MNHNY, CDR2 SVGAGI (reference sequence).

DNA of the CDR3: TGTGCCAGCAGTTTATCTGGGAGGATCATGAACACTGAAGCTTTCTTT. It codes for CASSLSGRIMNTEAFF. This rearrangement joins TRBV27 to TRBJ1-1; D call uncertain. The germline CDR1 and CDR2 sequences are MNHEY and SMNVEV (reference sequence). V gave up 0 bases and J gave up 0 bases, with 11 bases separating them. This CDR3 has 16 residues.

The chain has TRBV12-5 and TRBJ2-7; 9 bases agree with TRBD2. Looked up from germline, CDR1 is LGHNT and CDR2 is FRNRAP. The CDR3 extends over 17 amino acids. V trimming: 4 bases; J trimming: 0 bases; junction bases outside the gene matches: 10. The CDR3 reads CASGSTGTSRSSYEQYF. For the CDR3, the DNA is TGTGCTAGTGGTTCCACCGGGACTAGCCGGAGCTCCTACGAGCAGTACTTC.

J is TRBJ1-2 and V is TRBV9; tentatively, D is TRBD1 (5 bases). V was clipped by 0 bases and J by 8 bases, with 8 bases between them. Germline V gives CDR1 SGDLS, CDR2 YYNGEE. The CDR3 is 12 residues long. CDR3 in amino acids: CASSVVAGGYTF. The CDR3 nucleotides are TGTGCCAGCAGCGTAGTGGCAGGGGGCTACACCTTC.

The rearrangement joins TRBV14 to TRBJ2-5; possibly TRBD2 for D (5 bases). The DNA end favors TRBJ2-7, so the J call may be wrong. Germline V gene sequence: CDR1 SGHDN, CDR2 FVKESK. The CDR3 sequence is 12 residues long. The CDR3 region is CASSQERVEQYF. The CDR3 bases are TGTGCCAGCAGCCAAGAGAGGGTCGAGCAGTACTTC.

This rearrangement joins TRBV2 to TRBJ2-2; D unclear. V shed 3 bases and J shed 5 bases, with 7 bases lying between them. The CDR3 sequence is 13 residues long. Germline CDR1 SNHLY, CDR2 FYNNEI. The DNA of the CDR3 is TGTGCCAGCAGTGATTCCCAGACCGGGGAGCTGTTTTTT. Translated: CASSDSQTGELFF.

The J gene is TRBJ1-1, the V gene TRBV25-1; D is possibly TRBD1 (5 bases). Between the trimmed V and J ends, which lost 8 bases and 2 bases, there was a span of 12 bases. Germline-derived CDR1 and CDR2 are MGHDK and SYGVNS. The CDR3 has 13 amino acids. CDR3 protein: CASGGWTNTEAFF. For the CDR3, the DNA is TGTGCCAGCGGGGGGTGGACTAACACTGAAGCTTTCTTT.

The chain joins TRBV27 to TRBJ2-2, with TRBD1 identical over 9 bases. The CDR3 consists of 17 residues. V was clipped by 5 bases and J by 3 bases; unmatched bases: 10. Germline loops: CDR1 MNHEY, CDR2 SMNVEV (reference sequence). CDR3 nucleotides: TGTGCCAGCAGTGGGGGGCCGGGACAGGGCGACACCGGGGAGCTGTTTTTT. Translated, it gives CASSGGPGQGDTGELFF.

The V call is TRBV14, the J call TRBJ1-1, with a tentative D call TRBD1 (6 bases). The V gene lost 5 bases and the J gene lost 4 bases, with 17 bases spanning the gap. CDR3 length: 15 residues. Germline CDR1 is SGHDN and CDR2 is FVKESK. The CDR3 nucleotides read TGTGCCAGCAGCGCCCACAGGGATTTCGGCACTGAAGCTTTCTTT. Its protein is CASSAHRDFGTEAFF.

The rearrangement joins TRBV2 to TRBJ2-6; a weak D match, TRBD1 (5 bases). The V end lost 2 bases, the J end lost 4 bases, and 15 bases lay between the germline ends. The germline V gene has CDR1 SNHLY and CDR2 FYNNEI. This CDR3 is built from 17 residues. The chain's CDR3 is CASSERGIEIGANVLTF. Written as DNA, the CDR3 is TGTGCCAGCAGTGAAAGGGGAATCGAAATAGGGGCCAACGTCCTGACTTTC.

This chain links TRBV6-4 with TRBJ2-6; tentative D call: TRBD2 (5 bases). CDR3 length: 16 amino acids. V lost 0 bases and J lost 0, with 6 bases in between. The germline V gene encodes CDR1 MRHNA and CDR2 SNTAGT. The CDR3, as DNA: TGTGCCAGCAGTGACTCGGCGGGCTCTGGGGCCAACGTCCTGACTTTC. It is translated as CASSDSAGSGANVLTF.

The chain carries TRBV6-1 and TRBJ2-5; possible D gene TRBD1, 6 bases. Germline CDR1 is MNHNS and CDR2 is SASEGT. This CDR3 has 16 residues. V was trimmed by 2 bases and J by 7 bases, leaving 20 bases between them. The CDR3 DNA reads TGTGCCAGCAGTGAATCCTCGGCAGGGGAGTGGGTGACCCAGTACTTC. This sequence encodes CASSESSAGEWVTQYF.